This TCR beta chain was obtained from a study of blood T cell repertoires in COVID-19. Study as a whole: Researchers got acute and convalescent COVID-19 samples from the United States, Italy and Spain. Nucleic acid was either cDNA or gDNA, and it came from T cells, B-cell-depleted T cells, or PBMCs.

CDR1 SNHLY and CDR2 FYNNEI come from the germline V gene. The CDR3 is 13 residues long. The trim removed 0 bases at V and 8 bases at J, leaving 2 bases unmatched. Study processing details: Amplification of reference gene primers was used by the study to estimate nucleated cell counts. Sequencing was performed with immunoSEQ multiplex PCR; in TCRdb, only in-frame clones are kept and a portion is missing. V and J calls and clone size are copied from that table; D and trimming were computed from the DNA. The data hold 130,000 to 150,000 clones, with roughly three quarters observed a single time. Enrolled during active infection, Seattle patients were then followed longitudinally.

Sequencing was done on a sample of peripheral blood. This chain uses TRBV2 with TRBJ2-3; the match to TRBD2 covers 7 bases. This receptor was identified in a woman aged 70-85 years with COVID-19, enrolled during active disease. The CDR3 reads CASSEAGGGTQYF. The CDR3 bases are TGTGCCAGCAGTGAAGCCGGCGGGGGTACGCAGTATTTT.